This T cell receptor (beta chain) was obtained from a study of control samples from healthy donors and cancer patients. This clone turned up a few times. V was pared by 2 bases and J by 0 bases, with 10 bases between. Germline CDR1 is SGDLS and CDR2 is YYNGEE. The CDR3 totals 15 residues. The protocol was immunoSEQ multiplex PCR, while the TCRdb copy is restricted to in-frame clones and leaves out a portion. The table has around 71,000 clones, around nine tenths seen once. Sequencing input: PBMCs. The chain recombines TRBV9 with TRBJ2-3; tentatively, D is TRBD1 (5 bases). The origin of this receptor is a woman aged 45 to 65 with colorectal cancer. This chain's CDR3 is CASSVRTTSTDTQYF. The CDR3 DNA follows: TGTGCCAGCAGCGTCCGGACAACGAGCACAGATACGCAGTATTTT.